A selection of T cell receptor beta chains follows, all from one sample in a study of shared clonotypes between healthy human individuals. Profiled with immunoSEQ multiplex PCR; TCRdb holds only in-frame clones, not every one. The sample holds millions of clones, about 92% seen once. Material for sequencing was naive CD8+ T cells from PBMCs. These TCRs come from a man between 18 and 29 years old in good health. Some clones in this sample may be carry-over from other donors' samples. CDR3s include the opening cysteine and the closing phenylalanine or tryptophan.

cdr3_length | v_call | cdr3_aa
14 | TRBV28 | CASSQRGSSYEQYF
16 | TRBV6-1 | CASSEVGRALPNTIYF
14 | TRBV6-5 | CASSLTATNYGYTF
16 | TRBV18 | CASSLLAGLSYNEQFF
15 | TRBV4-3 | CASSQVMGGTGELFF
13 | TRBV10-3 | CAISQGAADTQYF
14 | TRBV15 | CATSRGLNSYEQYF
16 | TRBV5-1 | CASSSRRTSSTDTQYF
13 | TRBV7-9 | CASSSPRRYEQYF
14 | TRBV6-6 | CASSYSTRAGTQYF
14 | TRBV9 | CASSVIGLGGELFF
12 | TRBV19 | CASSMRTGEAFF
18 | TRBV7-8 | CASSSIPPRREVDNEQFF